Detailed here is one T cell receptor (beta chain). Its matching antigen is unknown. These data come from a study of T cell responses to AZD1222 COVID-19 vaccine. Broader study findings: The sample set comprised mostly white British donors with more females, and clonal diversity was possibly underestimated. Breadth and depth of Spike-specific TCRs rose after two AZD1222 doses. Samples come after the peak T cell response, not at day 14. Nearly half of spike-specific TCRs reportedly target unmutated variant regions.

The assay was immunoSEQ multiplex PCR, and TCRdb's table has in-frame clones only and misses some. This table has over 100,000 clones, 86% appearing once. The V gene's germline CDR1 is SGHTA and CDR2 FQGNSA. This CDR3 has 13 amino acids. V was pared by 4 bases and J by 11 bases, with 11 bases of the junction left unmatched. This clonotype originated in an adult in good health. The sequenced sample was peripheral blood, obtained on day 0 of AZD1222 vaccination. V is TRBV7-2 and J is TRBJ2-7, with TRBD1 matching over 7 bases. CDR3 amino acids: CASSSGTAPLKYF. The DNA for the CDR3 is TGTGCCAGCAGCTCCGGGACAGCGCCCCTGAAGTACTTC.